This TCR beta chain stems from a study of blood T cell repertoires in COVID-19. As for the study in general: Italy, Spain and the United States were the sources of the convalescent and acute COVID-19 samples.

The germline V gene has CDR1 LNHDA and CDR2 SQIVND (reference sequence). V dropped 5 bases and J dropped 5; count of bases not matched to a gene: 2. The CDR3 contains 14 residues. The assay was immunoSEQ multiplex PCR, and TCRdb's table has in-frame clones only and misses some. The sample carries some 140,000 clones, approximately 80% recorded once. The source is a woman aged 60-75 years with active or convalescent COVID-19. The chain combines TRBV19 with TRBJ2-1, with TRBD2 matching over 11 bases. The sequenced sample was peripheral blood. This CDR3 reads CASSGGLADNEQFF. CDR3 bases: TGTGCCAGTAGTGGGGGACTAGCGGACAATGAGCAGTTCTTC.